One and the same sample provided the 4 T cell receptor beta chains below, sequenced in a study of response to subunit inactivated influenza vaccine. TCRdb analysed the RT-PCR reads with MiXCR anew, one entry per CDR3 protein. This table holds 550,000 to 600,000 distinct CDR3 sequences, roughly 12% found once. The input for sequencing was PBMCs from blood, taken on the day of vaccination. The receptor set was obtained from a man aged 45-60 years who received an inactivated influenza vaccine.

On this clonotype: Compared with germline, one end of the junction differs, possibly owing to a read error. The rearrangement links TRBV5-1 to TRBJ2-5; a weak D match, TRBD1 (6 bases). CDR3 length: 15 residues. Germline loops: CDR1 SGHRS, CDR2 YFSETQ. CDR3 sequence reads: CASSSQGRTQETRYF. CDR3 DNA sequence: TGCGCCAGCAGCTCACAGGGACGTACGCAAGAGACCCGGTACTTC.

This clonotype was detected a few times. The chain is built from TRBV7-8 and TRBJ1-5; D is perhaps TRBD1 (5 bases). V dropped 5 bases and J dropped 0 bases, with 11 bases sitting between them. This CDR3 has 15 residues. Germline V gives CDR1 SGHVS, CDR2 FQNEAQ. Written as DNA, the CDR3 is TGTGCCAGCAGCAGCCGACAGACTAGCAATCAGCCCCAGCATTTT. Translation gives CASSSRQTSNQPQHF.

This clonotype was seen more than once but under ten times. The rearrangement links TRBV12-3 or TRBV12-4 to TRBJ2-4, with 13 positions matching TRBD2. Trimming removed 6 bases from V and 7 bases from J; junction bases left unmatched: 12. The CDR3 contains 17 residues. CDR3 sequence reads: CASRLTSGRAGGNIQYF. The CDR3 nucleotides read TGTGCCAGCAGGCTTACTAGCGGGAGGGCCGGGGGGAACATTCAGTACTTC.

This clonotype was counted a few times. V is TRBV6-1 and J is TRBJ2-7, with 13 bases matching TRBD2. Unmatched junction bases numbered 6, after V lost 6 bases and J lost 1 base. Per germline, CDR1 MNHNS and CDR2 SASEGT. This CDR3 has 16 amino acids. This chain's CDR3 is CASRPPTSGGSYEQYF. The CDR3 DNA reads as TGTGCCAGCAGGCCCCCGACTAGCGGGGGGTCCTACGAGCAGTACTTC.